The rows below give T cell receptor beta chains drawn from one sample of a study of blood T cells in healthy people across ages. TCRdb reprocessed the 5' RACE reads via MiXCR and lists one record per CDR3 protein. Of about 830,000 distinct CDR3 sequences in the sample, 55% to 75% were seen once. Specimen: blood. The source is a young man in good health. CDR3s include the opening cysteine and the closing phenylalanine or tryptophan. The order of the fields is V gene, J gene, clone size, D gene, CDR3 length, CDR3 DNA, CDR3 protein. D genes are given only for firm matches. Part of the rows lack a size; the others show once, few, many or a class for expanded clones.

v_gene: TRBV29-1; j_gene: TRBJ1-1; abundance: NA; d_gene: NA; len: 10; CDR3nt: TGCAGCGTTGAAGAAACTGAAGCTTTCTTT; CDR3aa: CSVEETEAFF
v_gene: TRBV6-6; j_gene: TRBJ2-7; abundance: NA; d_gene: NA; len: 15; CDR3nt: TGTGCCAGCAGTCTTCCTATCGGACAGACCTACGAGCAGTACTTC; CDR3aa: CASSLPIGQTYEQYF
v_gene: TRBV20-1; j_gene: TRBJ1-1; abundance: NA; d_gene: TRBD1; len: 18; CDR3nt: TGCAGTGCTAGAGATCGAATCCGGGCAGGGGGAATGAACACTGAAGCTTTCTTT; CDR3aa: CSARDRIRAGGMNTEAFF
v_gene: TRBV7-2; j_gene: TRBJ1-2; abundance: many; d_gene: NA; len: 15; CDR3nt: TGTGCCAGCAGCTTAGTCTTTAAGCCTGACTATGGCTACACCTTC; CDR3aa: CASSLVFKPDYGYTF
v_gene: TRBV6-5; j_gene: TRBJ2-5; abundance: NA; d_gene: NA; len: 14; CDR3nt: TGTGCCAACAGTTACTCGAGTGCAGGGGAGACCCAGTACTTC; CDR3aa: CANSYSSAGETQYF
v_gene: TRBV7-9; j_gene: TRBJ2-3; abundance: NA; d_gene: TRBD2; len: 17; CDR3nt: TGTGCCAGCAGCGCGAGACTAGCGGGAGGGCCCCAGGATACGCAGTATTTT; CDR3aa: CASSARLAGGPQDTQYF
v_gene: TRBV29-1; j_gene: TRBJ1-2; abundance: few; d_gene: NA; len: 12; CDR3nt: TGCAGCGTTGAAGAGGGAACGCAAAGGTACACCTTC; CDR3aa: CSVEEGTQRYTF
v_gene: TRBV5-4; j_gene: TRBJ2-7; abundance: once; d_gene: TRBD1; len: 16; CDR3nt: TGTGCCAGCAACCGACAGGGGCCTTCTTCCTACAATGAGCAGTACTTC; CDR3aa: CASNRQGPSSYNEQYF
v_gene: TRBV7-3; j_gene: TRBJ2-3; abundance: NA; d_gene: TRBD2; len: 16; CDR3nt: TGTGCCAGCAGCTTAAACCCCGGACTAGCGGCAGATACGCAGTATTTT; CDR3aa: CASSLNPGLAADTQYF
v_gene: TRBV28; j_gene: TRBJ1-1; abundance: NA; d_gene: NA; len: 12; CDR3nt: TGTGCCAGCAGTTTGTTATCGCGTGCAGCTTTCTTT; CDR3aa: CASSLLSRAAFF
v_gene: TRBV18; j_gene: TRBJ2-5; abundance: few; d_gene: TRBD1; len: 15; CDR3nt: TGTGCCAGCTCAACGTGGGGACAGACACAAGAGACCCAGTACTTC; CDR3aa: CASSTWGQTQETQYF
v_gene: TRBV10-3; j_gene: TRBJ1-2; abundance: few; d_gene: NA; len: 12; CDR3nt: TGTGCCATCAGTGAGGTAATGGAGGGCTACACCTTC; CDR3aa: CAISEVMEGYTF
v_gene: TRBV7-9; j_gene: TRBJ1-1; abundance: NA; d_gene: NA; len: 14; CDR3nt: TGTGCCAGCAGCTTTGTGGGGGAGGGAACTGAAGCTTTCTTT; CDR3aa: CASSFVGEGTEAFF
v_gene: TRBV28; j_gene: TRBJ1-2; abundance: NA; d_gene: NA; len: 15; CDR3nt: TGTGCCAGCAGCCCCAGCGGGACGGGTAACTATGGCTACACCTTC; CDR3aa: CASSPSGTGNYGYTF
v_gene: TRBV12-3/TRBV12-4; j_gene: TRBJ2-3; abundance: NA; d_gene: NA; len: 13; CDR3nt: TGTGCCAGCAGTTGGACGCCCACAGATACGCAGTATTTT; CDR3aa: CASSWTPTDTQYF
v_gene: TRBV29-1; j_gene: TRBJ2-5; abundance: NA; d_gene: NA; len: 13; CDR3nt: TGCAGCCCCGACCAGGGAGGTCACAATGAGCAGTACTTC; CDR3aa: CSPDQGGHNEQYF
v_gene: TRBV6-1; j_gene: TRBJ1-1; abundance: NA; d_gene: NA; len: 13; CDR3nt: TGTGCCAGCAGTGAAGGAGTGAACACTGAAGCTTTCTTT; CDR3aa: CASSEGVNTEAFF
v_gene: TRBV25-1; j_gene: TRBJ2-7; abundance: few; d_gene: NA; len: 17; CDR3nt: TGTGCCAGCAGTGAATATATTCGGTGGCGGCCTGCCTACGAGCAGTACTTC; CDR3aa: CASSEYIRWRPAYEQYF
v_gene: TRBV6-6; j_gene: TRBJ1-6; abundance: NA; d_gene: NA; len: 13; CDR3nt: TGTGCCAGCAGGGAACACCTTAATTCACCCCTCCACTTT; CDR3aa: CASREHLNSPLHF
v_gene: TRBV13; j_gene: TRBJ2-1; abundance: few; d_gene: TRBD2; len: 16; CDR3nt: TGTGCCAGCAGCACCCCGACTAGCGGGAGAGGGAATGAGCAGTTCTTC; CDR3aa: CASSTPTSGRGNEQFF
v_gene: TRBV11-3; j_gene: TRBJ1-2; abundance: few; d_gene: NA; len: 14; CDR3nt: TGTGCCAGCAGCTTTCCCGGGAATACAAGTGGCTACACCTTC; CDR3aa: CASSFPGNTSGYTF
v_gene: TRBV6-5; j_gene: TRBJ2-1; abundance: few; d_gene: NA; len: 16; CDR3nt: TGTGCCAGCAGTTACTCTGTTTGGCCCCGATACAATGAGCAGTTCTTC; CDR3aa: CASSYSVWPRYNEQFF
v_gene: TRBV6-5; j_gene: TRBJ2-5; abundance: NA; d_gene: TRBD2; len: 19; CDR3nt: TGTGCCAGCAGTTACCGTGCAGCCGGCACTAGCGGGAGAAGAGAGACCCAGTACTTC; CDR3aa: CASSYRAAGTSGRRETQYF
v_gene: TRBV9; j_gene: TRBJ2-7; abundance: NA; d_gene: TRBD2; len: 15; CDR3nt: TGTGCCAGCAGCGCCGGGGGGGGGAGCTCCTACGAGCAGTACTTC; CDR3aa: CASSAGGGSSYEQYF
v_gene: TRBV27; j_gene: TRBJ2-5; abundance: many; d_gene: NA; len: 13; CDR3nt: TGTGCCAGCTCGCCCAGGGGAGGAGAGACCCAGTACTTC; CDR3aa: CASSPRGGETQYF
v_gene: TRBV5-8; j_gene: TRBJ2-3; abundance: NA; d_gene: NA; len: 14; CDR3nt: TGTGCCAGCAGGGTAGGGTCCCCCACAGATACGCAGTATTTT; CDR3aa: CASRVGSPTDTQYF
v_gene: TRBV11-1; j_gene: TRBJ2-1; abundance: NA; d_gene: NA; len: 13; CDR3nt: TGTGCCAGCAGGAGAACGGCCTACAATGAGCAGTTCTTC; CDR3aa: CASRRTAYNEQFF
v_gene: TRBV10-3; j_gene: TRBJ1-1; abundance: NA; d_gene: NA; len: 12; CDR3nt: TGTGCCATCAGTCCGACACGAACTGAAGCTTTCTTT; CDR3aa: CAISPTRTEAFF
v_gene: TRBV7-8; j_gene: TRBJ2-3; abundance: few; d_gene: NA; len: 16; CDR3nt: TGTGCCAGCAGCTTAAGGCGGGACCCTAGCACAGATACGCAGTATTTT; CDR3aa: CASSLRRDPSTDTQYF
v_gene: TRBV9; j_gene: TRBJ2-3; abundance: NA; d_gene: TRBD2; len: 16; CDR3nt: TGTGCCAGCAGCGCGGGACTAGCGGGAATAACAGATACGCAGTATTTT; CDR3aa: CASSAGLAGITDTQYF
v_gene: TRBV28; j_gene: TRBJ2-1; abundance: NA; d_gene: TRBD2; len: 16; CDR3nt: TGTGCCAGCAGCCGTAGACTAGCGGGAGCCTACAATGAGCAGTTCTTC; CDR3aa: CASSRRLAGAYNEQFF
v_gene: TRBV20-1; j_gene: TRBJ2-3; abundance: NA; d_gene: NA; len: 13; CDR3nt: TGCAGTGCTATTTCCCCCGGCACAGATACGCAGTATTTT; CDR3aa: CSAISPGTDTQYF
v_gene: TRBV3-1; j_gene: TRBJ1-2; abundance: NA; d_gene: TRBD1; len: 15; CDR3nt: TGTGCCAGCAGCCAAGCTGACAGGGACTACTATGGCTACACCTTC; CDR3aa: CASSQADRDYYGYTF
v_gene: TRBV2; j_gene: TRBJ2-1; abundance: NA; d_gene: TRBD1; len: 14; CDR3nt: TGTGCCAGCTACCCGGGACAGGGCTACAATGAGCAGTTCTTC; CDR3aa: CASYPGQGYNEQFF
v_gene: TRBV25-1; j_gene: TRBJ2-3; abundance: NA; d_gene: TRBD2; len: 14; CDR3nt: TGTGCCAGCAGGACGGGGGGTTACACAGATACGCAGTATTTT; CDR3aa: CASRTGGYTDTQYF
v_gene: TRBV5-1; j_gene: TRBJ2-5; abundance: NA; d_gene: NA; len: 14; CDR3nt: TGCGCCAGCAGCTTCCCGAGCAGGGAGGAGACCCAGTACTTC; CDR3aa: CASSFPSREETQYF
v_gene: TRBV4-3; j_gene: TRBJ2-7; abundance: NA; d_gene: TRBD1; len: 16; CDR3nt: TGCGCCAGCAGCCAGGTACAGGGGCCCGGCTCCTACGAGCAGTACTTC; CDR3aa: CASSQVQGPGSYEQYF
v_gene: TRBV4-3; j_gene: TRBJ2-3; abundance: NA; d_gene: NA; len: 20; CDR3nt: TGCGCCAGCAGCCAAGATATTTCCGTCGGGCTAGTTACTCACACAGATACGCAGTATTTT; CDR3aa: CASSQDISVGLVTHTDTQYF
v_gene: TRBV7-2; j_gene: TRBJ2-3; abundance: NA; d_gene: TRBD2; len: 14; CDR3nt: TGTGCCAGCAGCTTCACGCTAGCGGGGGGGTCGCAGTATTTT; CDR3aa: CASSFTLAGGSQYF
v_gene: TRBV4-2; j_gene: TRBJ1-2; abundance: NA; d_gene: NA; len: 13; CDR3nt: TGTGCCGGCAGCCAAGAAGTTGGATATGGCTACACCTTC; CDR3aa: CAGSQEVGYGYTF
v_gene: TRBV29-1; j_gene: TRBJ1-6; abundance: few; d_gene: TRBD1; len: 13; CDR3nt: TGCAGCGTGCGGACAGGGGAAAGTTCACCCCTCCACTTT; CDR3aa: CSVRTGESSPLHF
v_gene: TRBV7-8; j_gene: TRBJ2-7; abundance: NA; d_gene: TRBD2; len: 16; CDR3nt: TGTGCCAGCAGAAAAGGGTCTAGCGGTAGCTCCTACGAGCAGTACTTC; CDR3aa: CASRKGSSGSSYEQYF
v_gene: TRBV12-3/TRBV12-4; j_gene: TRBJ1-4; abundance: few; d_gene: NA; len: 13; CDR3nt: TGTGCCAGCAGTGGTCAGACTAATGAAAAACTGTTTTTT; CDR3aa: CASSGQTNEKLFF